The TCR beta chain under discussion was sequenced for a study of T cells in Graves' hyperthyroidism and ophthalmopathy. This clonotype occurred a few times. The study excluded patients with uncontrolled infection, other autoimmune disease, pregnancy or lactation. Each diagnosis was grounded in clinical symptoms, serum thyroxine and TRAb, thyroid ultrasound, and orbital computed tomography. Amplification yielded TCR beta CDR3 regions, with RNA transcripts as the source. When the TCR CDR3 underwent first-round RT-PCR, the HTBI primer set was used. TCRdb itself ran the multiplex PCR reads through MiXCR, one entry per CDR3 protein. This table holds about 530,000 distinct CDR3 sequences, about 15% found once. The clonotype was recovered from a woman in her late teens or twenties with Graves' ophthalmopathy. Sequenced: blood.

CDR3 in amino acids: CATSDLQGDLETQYF. Written as DNA, the CDR3 is TGTGCCACCAGTGATTTGCAGGGTGACTTGGAGACCCAGTACTTC. The J gene is TRBJ2-5, the V gene TRBV24-1; a possible D gene is TRBD1 (5 bases). Trimming stripped 0 bases from V and 5 bases from J, with 12 bases between. Germline CDR1 and CDR2: KGHDR and SFDVKD. The CDR3 runs to 15 residues.